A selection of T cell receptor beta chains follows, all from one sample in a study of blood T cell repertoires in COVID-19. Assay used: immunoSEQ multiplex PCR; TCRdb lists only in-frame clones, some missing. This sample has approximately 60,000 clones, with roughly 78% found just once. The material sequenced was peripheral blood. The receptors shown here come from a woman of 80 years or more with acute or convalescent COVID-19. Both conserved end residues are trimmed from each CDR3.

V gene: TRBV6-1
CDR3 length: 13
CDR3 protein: ASSEAGARRETQY

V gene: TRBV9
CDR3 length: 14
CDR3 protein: ASSEEEGLVTGELF

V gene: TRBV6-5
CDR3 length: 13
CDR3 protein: ASKITGTGDSPLH

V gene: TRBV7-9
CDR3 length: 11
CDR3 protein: ASSSRQGDIQY

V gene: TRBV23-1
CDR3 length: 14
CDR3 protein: ASSHVPGQGRDEQY

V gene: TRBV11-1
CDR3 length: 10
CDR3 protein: ASINRANVLT

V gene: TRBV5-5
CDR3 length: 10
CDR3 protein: ASSLGDREAF

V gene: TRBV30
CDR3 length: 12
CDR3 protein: AWGLAGGPHGQF

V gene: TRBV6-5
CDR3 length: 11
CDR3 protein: ASSQGGNTEAF

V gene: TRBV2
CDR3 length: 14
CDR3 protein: ASSEGGDRILDTQY

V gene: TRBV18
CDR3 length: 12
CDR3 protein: ASSPYGAGDTQY

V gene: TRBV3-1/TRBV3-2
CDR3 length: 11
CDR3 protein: ASSQGTGFGYT

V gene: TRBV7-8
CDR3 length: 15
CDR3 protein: ASSLGGRGTRNYGYT

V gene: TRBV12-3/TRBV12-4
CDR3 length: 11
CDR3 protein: ASRGTSEETQY